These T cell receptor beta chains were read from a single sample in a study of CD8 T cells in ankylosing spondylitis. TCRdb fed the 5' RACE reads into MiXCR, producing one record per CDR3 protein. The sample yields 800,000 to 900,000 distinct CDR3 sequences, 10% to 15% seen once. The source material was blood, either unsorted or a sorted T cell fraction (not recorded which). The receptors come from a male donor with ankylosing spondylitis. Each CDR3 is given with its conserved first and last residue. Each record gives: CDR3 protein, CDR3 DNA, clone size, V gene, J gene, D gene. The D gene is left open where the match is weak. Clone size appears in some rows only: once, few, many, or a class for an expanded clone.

cdr3_aa: CASSFLRTDSGNTIYF; cdr3_nt: TGTGCCAGCAGTTTTCTCAGGACGGACTCTGGAAACACCATATATTTT; clone_size: many; v_call: TRBV12-3/TRBV12-4; j_call: TRBJ1-3; d_call: .
cdr3_aa: CASSLAGSENTIYF; cdr3_nt: TGTGCCAGCAGCTTAGCTGGTTCGGAAAACACCATATATTTT; clone_size: few; v_call: TRBV7-2; j_call: TRBJ1-3; d_call: .
cdr3_aa: CASSPNPGQGYEQYF; cdr3_nt: TGTGCCAGCAGCCCAAACCCGGGACAGGGATACGAGCAGTACTTC; clone_size: few; v_call: TRBV6-1; j_call: TRBJ2-7; d_call: TRBD1
cdr3_aa: CASKTAGKSTEAFF; cdr3_nt: TGTGCCAGCAAGACCGCCGGGAAATCCACTGAAGCTTTCTTT; clone_size: few; v_call: TRBV12-3/TRBV12-4; j_call: TRBJ1-1; d_call: .
cdr3_aa: CASSLGPRDWPLVQYF; cdr3_nt: TGTGCCAGCAGCTTAGGACCTCGGGACTGGCCCTTAGTGCAGTACTTC; clone_size: once; v_call: TRBV7-2; j_call: TRBJ2-7; d_call: .
cdr3_aa: CASSFISIGENSPLHF; cdr3_nt: TGTGCCAGCAGTTTTATTAGCATAGGTGAGAATTCACCCCTCCACTTT; clone_size: .; v_call: TRBV12-3/TRBV12-4; j_call: TRBJ1-6; d_call: .
cdr3_aa: CASSPAGDSSNEKLFF; cdr3_nt: TGCGCCAGCAGCCCGGCCGGGGACAGCAGTAATGAAAAACTGTTTTTT; clone_size: .; v_call: TRBV4-3; j_call: TRBJ1-4; d_call: TRBD1
cdr3_aa: CSASLERGSYEQFF; cdr3_nt: TGCAGTGCTAGTCTGGAGAGAGGTAGCTATGAGCAGTTCTTC; clone_size: .; v_call: TRBV20-1; j_call: TRBJ2-1; d_call: .
cdr3_aa: CASSSLRGDPMAQYF; cdr3_nt: TGCGCCAGCAGCTCCCTCAGGGGGGATCCAATGGCCCAGTACTTC; clone_size: .; v_call: TRBV5-1; j_call: TRBJ2-5; d_call: .
cdr3_aa: CASSLGGGVSEAFF; cdr3_nt: TGTGCCAGCAGTTTAGGAGGAGGGGTTAGTGAAGCTTTCTTT; clone_size: few; v_call: TRBV12-3/TRBV12-4; j_call: TRBJ1-1; d_call: .
cdr3_aa: CASSALEGNEQFF; cdr3_nt: TGTGCCAGCAGCGCCCTGGAAGGCAATGAGCAGTTCTTC; clone_size: .; v_call: TRBV7-6; j_call: TRBJ2-1; d_call: .
cdr3_aa: CSAVPIAYEQYF; cdr3_nt: TGCAGTGCTGTCCCTATCGCATACGAGCAGTACTTC; clone_size: many; v_call: TRBV20-1; j_call: TRBJ2-7; d_call: .
cdr3_aa: CSARRPSISSYEQYF; cdr3_nt: TGCAGTGCTAGGCGACCCTCGATATCCTCCTACGAGCAGTACTTC; clone_size: .; v_call: TRBV20-1; j_call: TRBJ2-7; d_call: .
cdr3_aa: CASRRSGQLYEQYF; cdr3_nt: TGTGCCAGCAGACGGTCGGGACAGCTCTACGAGCAGTACTTC; clone_size: few; v_call: TRBV7-2; j_call: TRBJ2-7; d_call: TRBD1
cdr3_aa: CASSQVLGQPQHF; cdr3_nt: TGCGCCAGCAGCCAAGTTTTGGGACAGCCCCAGCATTTT; clone_size: .; v_call: TRBV4-3; j_call: TRBJ1-5; d_call: .
cdr3_aa: CSAQGDRGEAFF; cdr3_nt: TGCAGTGCACAAGGGGATCGGGGTGAAGCTTTCTTT; clone_size: few; v_call: TRBV20-1; j_call: TRBJ1-1; d_call: .
cdr3_aa: CSAFRPGTSGSTGELFF; cdr3_nt: TGCAGTGCGTTCCGCCCCGGGACTAGCGGTTCGACCGGGGAGCTGTTTTTT; clone_size: many; v_call: TRBV20-1; j_call: TRBJ2-2; d_call: TRBD2
cdr3_aa: CASSLVGQDLDTQYF; cdr3_nt: TGCGCCAGCAGCTTGGTAGGTCAGGACTTAGATACGCAGTATTTT; clone_size: many; v_call: TRBV5-1; j_call: TRBJ2-3; d_call: .
cdr3_aa: CASSRTSGSTDTQYF; cdr3_nt: TGCGCCAGCAGTCGGACTAGCGGGAGCACAGATACGCAGTATTTT; clone_size: many; v_call: TRBV5-1; j_call: TRBJ2-3; d_call: TRBD2
cdr3_aa: CAISEPRKNTGELFF; cdr3_nt: TGTGCCATCAGTGAGCCCAGAAAGAACACCGGGGAGCTGTTTTTT; clone_size: many; v_call: TRBV10-3; j_call: TRBJ2-2; d_call: .
cdr3_aa: CASTWGRGESDEQFF; cdr3_nt: TGTGCCAGCACTTGGGGGCGGGGGGAATCCGATGAGCAGTTCTTC; clone_size: few; v_call: TRBV12-3/TRBV12-4; j_call: TRBJ2-1; d_call: TRBD2
cdr3_aa: CASSFKDVSSYNEQFF; cdr3_nt: TGTGCCAGCAGCTTTAAGGACGTCAGCTCCTACAATGAGCAGTTCTTC; clone_size: .; v_call: TRBV14; j_call: TRBJ2-1; d_call: .
cdr3_aa: CSAHRGRRNQPQHF; cdr3_nt: TGCAGTGCCCACAGGGGGCGCCGGAATCAGCCCCAGCATTTT; clone_size: few; v_call: TRBV20-1; j_call: TRBJ1-5; d_call: TRBD1
cdr3_aa: CSPVGGRNEQFF; cdr3_nt: TGCAGTCCCGTGGGAGGCAGGAATGAGCAGTTCTTC; clone_size: .; v_call: TRBV20-1; j_call: TRBJ2-1; d_call: .
cdr3_aa: CSASGGAGNTEAFF; cdr3_nt: TGCAGTGCTAGTGGGGGCGCCGGGAACACTGAAGCTTTCTTT; clone_size: many; v_call: TRBV20-1; j_call: TRBJ1-1; d_call: .
cdr3_aa: CAISDEGDFGYGYTF; cdr3_nt: TGTGCCATCAGTGATGAAGGGGACTTTGGGTATGGCTACACCTTC; clone_size: few; v_call: TRBV10-3; j_call: TRBJ1-2; d_call: .
cdr3_aa: CASSRLAGGYTDTQYF; cdr3_nt: TGTGCCAGCAGCCGACTAGCGGGGGGGTACACAGATACGCAGTATTTT; clone_size: many; v_call: TRBV27; j_call: TRBJ2-3; d_call: TRBD2
cdr3_aa: CASSSGRMTEAFF; cdr3_nt: TGTGCCAGCAGTTCTGGTCGGATGACTGAAGCTTTCTTT; clone_size: .; v_call: TRBV5-5; j_call: TRBJ1-1; d_call: .
cdr3_aa: CASSVGDRGLYEQYF; cdr3_nt: TGTGCCAGCAGCGTAGGGGACAGGGGGCTGTACGAGCAGTACTTC; clone_size: few; v_call: TRBV9; j_call: TRBJ2-7; d_call: TRBD1
cdr3_aa: CASSQTSGRVSEQYF; cdr3_nt: TGTGCCAGCAGCCAGACTAGCGGGAGGGTGAGTGAGCAGTACTTC; clone_size: few; v_call: TRBV9; j_call: TRBJ2-7; d_call: TRBD2
cdr3_aa: CASSLVLAGGTDTQYF; cdr3_nt: TGTGCCAGCAGTTTAGTTCTAGCGGGAGGGACAGATACGCAGTATTTT; clone_size: many; v_call: TRBV12-3/TRBV12-4; j_call: TRBJ2-3; d_call: TRBD2
cdr3_aa: CSANRRETQYF; cdr3_nt: TGCAGTGCTAACCGTAGGGAGACCCAGTACTTC; clone_size: many; v_call: TRBV20-1; j_call: TRBJ2-5; d_call: .
cdr3_aa: CATSRGAATNEKLFF; cdr3_nt: TGTGCCACCAGCAGAGGGGCAGCAACTAATGAAAAACTGTTTTTT; clone_size: few; v_call: TRBV15; j_call: TRBJ1-4; d_call: .
cdr3_aa: CSASRGETEAFF; cdr3_nt: TGCAGTGCTAGCAGGGGGGAGACTGAAGCTTTCTTT; clone_size: few; v_call: TRBV20-1; j_call: TRBJ1-1; d_call: TRBD1
cdr3_aa: CASSLTAGGSEQFF; cdr3_nt: TGCGCCAGCAGCTTGACGGCGGGGGGGTCTGAGCAGTTCTTC; clone_size: .; v_call: TRBV5-1; j_call: TRBJ2-1; d_call: TRBD2
cdr3_aa: CSGGTLGNSPLHF; cdr3_nt: TGCAGTGGGGGGACACTCGGGAATTCACCCCTCCACTTT; clone_size: few; v_call: TRBV20-1; j_call: TRBJ1-6; d_call: .
cdr3_aa: CASSRRPTYNEQFF; cdr3_nt: TGTGCCAGCAGTCGGAGGCCTACCTACAATGAGCAGTTCTTC; clone_size: .; v_call: TRBV6-1; j_call: TRBJ2-1; d_call: .
cdr3_aa: CASSSIDRGHINAIYF; cdr3_nt: TGTGCCAGCAGCTCCATTGACAGGGGGCACATAAACGCCATATATTTT; clone_size: .; v_call: TRBV7-3; j_call: TRBJ1-3; d_call: TRBD1
cdr3_aa: CASSLGLGATLRKLFF; cdr3_nt: TGCGCCAGCAGCTTGGGTCTGGGGGCGACTCTGCGAAAACTGTTTTTT; clone_size: few; v_call: TRBV5-1; j_call: TRBJ1-4; d_call: .
cdr3_aa: CASSFPSGGEQFF; cdr3_nt: TGCGCCAGCAGCTTTCCCAGCGGGGGTGAGCAGTTCTTC; clone_size: few; v_call: TRBV5-1; j_call: TRBJ2-1; d_call: TRBD2
cdr3_aa: CSARFRARGTQYF; cdr3_nt: TGCAGTGCTAGGTTCCGGGCCAGGGGGACCCAGTACTTC; clone_size: .; v_call: TRBV20-1; j_call: TRBJ2-5; d_call: .